These 18 T cell receptor beta chains were all obtained from the same sample, sequenced in a study of T cells in Graves' hyperthyroidism and ophthalmopathy. Amplified regions were TCR beta CDR3 sequences from RNA transcripts. The study used the HTBI primer set for a first-round RT-PCR of the TCR CDR3. Via MiXCR, TCRdb re-called the multiplex PCR reads, giving one row per CDR3 protein. The data show fewer than 550,000 distinct CDR3 sequences, with approximately 14% seen just once and around 7.7% held by the top ten. The sequenced material came from blood. These receptors originate from a woman between 18 and 30 years old with Graves' hyperthyroidism.

The chain uses TRBV5-4 and TRBJ2-1; 9 bases match TRBD1. V was pared by 4 bases and J by 6 bases, with 8 bases of the junction left unmatched. The CDR3 runs to 15 residues. Germline V CDR1 and CDR2: SGHNT, YYREEE (reference sequence). This CDR3 reads CASSRPGQGLNEQFF. For the CDR3, the DNA is TGTGCCAGCAGCCGACCGGGACAGGGTCTCAATGAGCAGTTCTTC.

This clonotype was counted ten times or more. This rearrangement joins TRBV2 to TRBJ1-5; D call uncertain. Germline V gene data show CDR1 as SNHLY and CDR2 as FYNNEI. Trimming stripped 2 bases from V and 3 bases from J, with 8 bases between. The CDR3 has 14 amino acids. CDR3 in DNA: TGTGCCAGCAGTGAATACAGCGCCAATCAGCCCCAGCATTTT. It specifies CASSEYSANQPQHF.

This clonotype was counted ten times or more. This rearrangement joins TRBV18 to TRBJ2-3; D possibly uses TRBD1 or TRBD2 (5 bases each). The CDR3 length is 14 residues. The germline V and J ends were trimmed by 3 bases and 3 bases, with 10 bases remaining between them. The germline V gene encodes CDR1 KGHSH and CDR2 LQKENI. The CDR3 reads CASSPTGLTDTQYF. As DNA, the CDR3 is TGTGCCAGCTCACCGACGGGGCTGACAGATACGCAGTATTTT.

This clonotype showed up many times. This rearrangement joins TRBV7-8 to TRBJ1-2, with 9 bases matching TRBD1. The germline gives CDR1 SGHVS, CDR2 FQNEAQ. This CDR3 has 15 residues. Trimming took 4 bases from V and 4 from J; bases not matched to a gene: 7. Here the CDR3 reads CASSSRDRAVYGYTF. The DNA for the CDR3 is TGTGCCAGCAGCTCCCGGGACAGGGCGGTCTATGGCTACACCTTC. Full variable domain (missing parts from reference TRBV7-8 and TRBJ1-2): GAGVSQSPRYKVAKRGQDVALRCDPISGHVSLFWYQQALGQGPEFLTYFQNEAQLDKSGLPSDRFFAERPEGSVSTLKIQRTQQEDSAVYLCASSSRDRAVYGYTFGSGTRLTVV.

Comments on this clonotype: A much larger clone sits a single nucleotide away, making a read error possible. The chain couples TRBV20-1 to TRBJ1-4; TRBD1 agrees at 9 bases. The V gene's germline CDR1 is DFQATT and CDR2 SNEGSKA (reference sequence). This CDR3 comprises 15 residues. This CDR3 reads CSARDWDRANEKLLF. The CDR3 DNA reads as TGCAGTGCTAGAGATTGGGACAGGGCTAATGAAAAACTGCTTTTT.

This chain joins TRBV9 and TRBJ1-3, with a possible D match to TRBD1 (5 bases). Germline V gene lookup returns CDR1 SGDLS and CDR2 YYNGEE. V lost 3 bases, J lost 4 bases, and 14 bases lay in between. CDR3 length: 15 amino acids. The CDR3 protein is CASSASGGLGNTIYF. The CDR3 nucleotides read TGTGCCAGCAGCGCCAGCGGGGGATTGGGAAACACCATATATTTT.

About this clonotype: This may be a read error: a much more frequent sequence differs by one nucleotide. The chain carries TRBV15 and TRBJ2-5, with a tentative D call TRBD2 (5 bases). The CDR3 length is 15 residues. V lost 0 bases to trimming and J lost 5 bases, with 13 bases between them. Germline CDR1 is LNHNV and CDR2 is YYDKDF (reference sequence). CDR3 in DNA: TGTGCCACCAGCAGAGATCGCAAGGCGGGCGAGACCCAGTACTTC. Translated: CATSRDRKAGETQYF.

In its sample, this clonotype was seen a few times. This chain connects TRBV24-1 to TRBJ2-1; 13 nucleotides match TRBD2. CDR1 is KGHDR and CDR2 is SFDVKD in the germline V gene. The CDR3 sequence is 16 residues long. V trimming: 2 bases; J trimming: 9 bases; junction bases outside the gene matches: 6. The CDR3 sequence: CATSDSGLAGVGEQFF. DNA for the CDR3: TGTGCCACCAGTGATTCAGGACTAGCGGGAGTGGGTGAGCAGTTCTTC.

This clonotype appeared once. This chain connects TRBV12-3 or TRBV12-4 to TRBJ1-2; the match to TRBD1 covers 10 bases. CDR3 length: 16 amino acids. Unmatched junction bases numbered 14, after V lost 6 bases and J lost 7 bases. The CDR3 region has the DNA TGTGCCAGCAGCCGGGGGGACAGGGGTTTTGAGGGTGGCTACACCTTC. This sequence encodes CASSRGDRGFEGGYTF.

This clonotype was counted at least ten times. This chain uses TRBV20-1 with TRBJ1-5; TRBD1 matches at 8 bases. Germline CDR1 is DFQATT and CDR2 is SNEGSKA (reference sequence). The CDR3 is 12 amino acids. Trimming at V came to 5 bases and at J to 6 bases, leaving 3 bases not matched to a gene. CDR3 sequence reads: CSAGQGGQPQHF. The CDR3 bases are TGCAGTGCTGGACAGGGAGGTCAGCCCCAGCATTTT.

This chain links TRBV5-6 with TRBJ1-5, with no clear D. Germline loops: CDR1 SGHDT, CDR2 YYEEEE. Trimming pared 0 bases from V and 2 bases from J, leaving 9 bases between. The CDR3 contains 15 residues. CDR3 region: CASSLAMLGNQPQHF. Written as DNA, the CDR3 is TGTGCCAGCAGCTTGGCCATGTTGGGCAATCAGCCCCAGCATTTT.

V usage is TRBV19 and J usage is TRBJ2-7, with TRBD2 matching over 11 bases. V trimming: 1 base; J trimming: 5 bases; junction bases outside the gene matches: 13. The CDR3 has 18 residues. In germline, CDR1 is LNHDA, CDR2 SQIVND (reference sequence). Here the CDR3 reads CASSIAVRLELAGDEQYF. The CDR3 region has the DNA TGTGCCAGTAGTATAGCGGTCCGGTTAGAACTAGCGGGAGACGAGCAGTACTTC.

This clonotype showed up many times. The gene calls are TRBV6-1 and TRBJ1-4; tentative D call: TRBD1 (6 bases). This CDR3 is built from 15 residues. Germline-derived CDR1 and CDR2 are MNHNS and SASEGT. V gave up 5 bases and J gave up 3 bases, with 13 bases separating them. The CDR3 is CASSYRGAANEKLFF. CDR3 DNA sequence: TGTGCCAGCAGTTATCGGGGGGCAGCTAATGAAAAACTGTTTTTT.

This clonotype was counted many times. The chain's CDR3 is CSAISAGGETQYF. Written as DNA, the CDR3 is TGCAGTGCTATCAGTGCGGGCGGAGAGACCCAGTACTTC. The chain is built from TRBV20-1 and TRBJ2-5, with TRBD2 as a possible D gene (5 bases). The CDR3 is made up of 13 amino acids. The ends were cut back, 4 bases at V and 4 bases at J, with 13 bases in the middle. Per germline, CDR1 DFQATT and CDR2 SNEGSKA (reference sequence).

This clonotype was seen ten or more times. This rearrangement joins TRBV10-3 to TRBJ2-1, with a possible D match to TRBD2 (5 bases). Germline loops: CDR1 ENHRY, CDR2 SYGVKD. V lost 4 bases and J lost 4, with 14 bases in between. The CDR3 sequence is 15 residues long. The CDR3: CAISVAGLGYNEQFF. The CDR3 coding sequence is TGTGCCATCAGTGTTGCGGGCCTCGGATACAATGAGCAGTTCTTC.

The rearrangement uses TRBV7-8 and TRBJ2-1, with D hard to call. This CDR3 region has 11 residues. CDR1 SGHVS and CDR2 FQNEAQ come from the germline V gene. Between the trimmed V and J ends, which lost 10 bases and 7 bases, there was a span of 11 bases. CDR3 sequence reads: CATPLGNEQFF. CDR3 bases: TGTGCCACCCCCCTGGGGAATGAGCAGTTCTTC. The full variable domain, in which reference TRBV7-8 and TRBJ2-1 provide the parts outside the CDR3, is GAGVSQSPRYKVAKRGQDVALRCDPISGHVSLFWYQQALGQGPEFLTYFQNEAQLDKSGLPSDRFFAERPEGSVSTLKIQRTQQEDSAVYLCATPLGNEQFFGPGTRLTVL.

This sequence joins TRBV2 and TRBJ1-6; the D gene is possibly TRBD1 (5 bases). From germline, CDR1 is SNHLY and CDR2 FYNNEI. The ends were cut back, 0 bases at V and 14 bases at J, with 17 bases in the middle. CDR3 length: 15 amino acids. DNA of the CDR3: TGTGCCAGCAGTGAAGCGCTGGGGAGGGAGGGGTCCCTCCACTTT. It yields the protein CASSEALGREGSLHF.

This clonotype has at least ten counts. This chain uses TRBV29-1 with TRBJ2-3; possibly TRBD1 for D (6 bases). The V end was cut by 4 bases, the J end by 3 bases, with 14 bases between. Per the germline V gene, CDR1 is SQVTM and CDR2 is ANQGSEA. The CDR3 totals 14 residues. CDR3 sequence (DNA): TGCAGCGTTGGAGGCAGGGGTGGGACAGATACGCAGTATTTT. Translated, it gives CSVGGRGGTDTQYF.